This TCR beta chain is drawn from a study of blood T cell repertoires in COVID-19. Study in general: COVID-19 samples, acute and convalescent, were from the United States, Italy and Spain. T cells, B-cell-depleted T cells, or PBMCs provided the cDNA or gDNA that served as material.

Authors' processing steps: Researchers report that nucleated cell counts were estimated from reference gene primer amplification. The method was immunoSEQ multiplex PCR; TCRdb's version includes in-frame clones alone and lacks a portion of them. V and J calls and clone size are those listed in that table; D and trimming were worked out from the DNA. The sample consists of under 350,000 clones, 75% to 95% of them appearing once. Followed over time, Seattle patients had been enrolled while infection was active. Germline lookup yields CDR1 SEHNR and CDR2 FQNEAQ (reference sequence). CDR3 size: 16 residues. The trim removed 5 bases at V and 7 bases at J, leaving 7 bases unmatched.

The chain carries TRBV7-9 and TRBJ1-6, with 11 bases matching TRBD1. This TCR was recovered from a woman in her twenties or thirties with COVID-19, enrolled during active disease. The sample taken for sequencing was peripheral blood. The CDR3 nucleotides read TGTGCCAGCAGCCGTTACGGGACAGGGGGAAATTCACCCCTCCACTTT. Translating gives CASSRYGTGGNSPLHF.